Listed below are T cell receptor beta chains from one sample, sequenced in a study of blood T cell repertoires in COVID-19. This table comes from immunoSEQ multiplex PCR, and its TCRdb copy is limited to in-frame clones, with some not included. In the table there are some 90,000 clones, 81% of which are singletons. Sequencing was done on a sample of peripheral blood. The receptors shown here come from a man aged 60 to 75 with acute or convalescent COVID-19. The CDR3 runs from the conserved cysteine through the conserved F or W. Each record gives: J gene, D gene, V gene, clone size, CDR3 DNA, CDR3 protein. The D gene is left open where the match is weak. Rows give clone size only sometimes, using once, few, many, or a class for an expanded clone.

>TRBJ2-5|TRBD2|TRBV7-2|NA
TGTGCCAGCAGCTCACGCGTGCGGGGGGCGTCCCAAGAGACCCAGTACTTC
CASSSRVRGASQETQYF
>TRBJ1-2|NA|TRBV5-8|NA
TGTGCCAGCAGCGAAAGGGGAAGCTATGGCTACACCTTC
CASSERGSYGYTF
>TRBJ2-2|TRBD2|TRBV6-6|NA
TGTGCCAGCACCATACAGGGACTAGCTTCAGGGGAGCTGTTTTTT
CASTIQGLASGELFF
>TRBJ2-7|TRBD1|TRBV11-2|NA
TGTGCCAGCAGCTTAGCTGGACAGGGGCTCTACGAGCAGTACTTC
CASSLAGQGLYEQYF
>TRBJ1-1|NA|TRBV11-3|NA
TGTGCCAGCAGCTATCGCGGTGAAGCTTTCTTT
CASSYRGEAFF
>TRBJ1-3|NA|TRBV30|NA
TGTGCCTGGAGTGCCCCCGGGGGCTCTGGAAACACCATATATTTT
CAWSAPGGSGNTIYF
>TRBJ2-1|TRBD2|TRBV7-9|NA
TGTGCCAGCAGCTTAGATGGGACTAGAGTCAATGAGCAGTTCTTC
CASSLDGTRVNEQFF
>TRBJ1-3|TRBD1|TRBV11-2|NA
TGTGCCAGCAGGTTACAGGGGGCTGGAAACACCATATATTTT
CASRLQGAGNTIYF
>TRBJ2-5|NA|TRBV5-1|NA
TGCGCCAGCAGCTTGGGCAGACAAGAGACCCAGTACTTC
CASSLGRQETQYF
>TRBJ1-5|NA|TRBV11-3|NA
TGTGCCAGCAGGGCGACTTACAGGGTAAATCAGCCCCAGCATTTT
CASRATYRVNQPQHF
>TRBJ2-5|NA|TRBV18|NA
TGTGCCAGCTCACCTGAGGGGGTTTACCAAGAGACCCAGTACTTC
CASSPEGVYQETQYF
>TRBJ1-5|TRBD1|TRBV2|NA
TGTGCCAGCAGTGGACAGGGAGGAGATCAGCCCCAGCATTTT
CASSGQGGDQPQHF
>TRBJ2-1|TRBD2|TRBV3-1/TRBV3-2|once
TGTGCCAGCAGCCCTCTAGCGGGAGTCGGCAATGAGCAGTTCTTC
CASSPLAGVGNEQFF
>TRBJ2-3|NA|TRBV6-5|NA
TGTGCCAGCGGCCGGGACATCTCCGGAGATACGCAGTATTTT
CASGRDISGDTQYF
>TRBJ1-2|NA|TRBV28|NA
TGTGCCAGCAGTTTGGGGGGTTTCTATGGCTACACCTTC
CASSLGGFYGYTF
>TRBJ1-5|NA|TRBV27|few
TGTGCCAGCAGTCCCAGGTGGGGCAGCAATCAGCCCCAGCATTTT
CASSPRWGSNQPQHF
>TRBJ1-1|NA|TRBV12-3/TRBV12-4|NA
TGTGCCAGCAGTTTAACCAGGAACACTGAAGCTTTCTTT
CASSLTRNTEAFF
>TRBJ1-6|NA|TRBV21-1|NA
TGTGCCAGCAGCAAAGGCCTCAGGGGTTTATCCTATAATTCACCCCTCCACTTT
CASSKGLRGLSYNSPLHF
>TRBJ2-5|NA|TRBV29-1|NA
TGCAGCGTTCGCTTTACGACGGGTGAGACCCAGTACTTC
CSVRFTTGETQYF
>TRBJ1-1|NA|TRBV11-3|NA
TGTGCCAGCAGCGCCGCACGAGGCACTGAAGCTTTCTTT
CASSAARGTEAFF
>TRBJ1-1|NA|TRBV6-2/TRBV6-3|once
TGTGCCAGCAGTTACTCCACTTTCGGACAGACTAACACTGAAGCTTTCTTT
CASSYSTFGQTNTEAFF
>TRBJ1-1|TRBD1|TRBV24-1|NA
TGTGCCACCAGTGAAACTGGACAGGGGAACACTGAAGCTTTCTTT
CATSETGQGNTEAFF
>TRBJ1-4|NA|TRBV6-6|NA
TGTGCCAGCTCCCCGGTCACCGGGACAAATGAAAAACTGTTTTTT
CASSPVTGTNEKLFF
>TRBJ1-2|TRBD1|TRBV5-4|NA
TGTGCCAGCAGCTTAAGGACAGGGCCAGATGGCTACACCTTC
CASSLRTGPDGYTF
>TRBJ2-5|TRBD2|TRBV5-1|many
TGCGCCAGCAGCTCCGGACTAGCGGGAGTCGAGACCCAGTACTTC
CASSSGLAGVETQYF
>TRBJ2-3|NA|TRBV5-1|NA
TGCGCCAGCAGCTTAGAGACAGGCAGGACGACGCAGTATTTT
CASSLETGRTTQYF
>TRBJ2-3|TRBD2|TRBV2|few
TGTGCCAGCAGTGGCGGACTAGCGGACACAGATACGCAGTATTTT
CASSGGLADTDTQYF
>TRBJ2-3|TRBD1|TRBV7-2|NA
TGTGCCAGCAGCTTAGCCCGACAGGGGGTGGATACGCAGTATTTT
CASSLARQGVDTQYF
>TRBJ2-7|TRBD1|TRBV19|NA
TGTGCCAGTAGTAGGGGACCGGGACAGGGGGCAGGAGAGCAGTACTTC
CASSRGPGQGAGEQYF
>TRBJ2-3|NA|TRBV5-1|NA
TGCGCCAGCAGCCCGCGGTTCGGGTTCGGAGATACGCAGTATTTT
CASSPRFGFGDTQYF
>TRBJ1-2|TRBD1|TRBV27|NA
TGTGCCAGCAGTTTTCTACAGGGGCGGTATGGCTACACCTTC
CASSFLQGRYGYTF
>TRBJ2-1|NA|TRBV19|NA
TGTGCCAGTAGGAGTCGGGAGTTTAAGCAGTTCTTC
CASRSREFKQFF
>TRBJ1-2|TRBD1|TRBV11-2|once
TGTGCCAGCAGCCCATACATCTCGGGACAGGGATTTATCTATGGCTACACCTTC
CASSPYISGQGFIYGYTF
>TRBJ1-2|NA|TRBV19|NA
TGTGCCAGTAGTTCGGCGGATCACTATGGCTACACCTTC
CASSSADHYGYTF
>TRBJ2-2|TRBD2|TRBV27|NA
TGTGCCAGCAGTTTGGTTCTAGCGGGAGCCACCGGGGAGCTGTTTTTT
CASSLVLAGATGELFF
>TRBJ2-3|NA|TRBV5-1|many
TGCGCCAGCAGCTTGCAGGGGGGACCCGTCACAGATACGCAGTATTTT
CASSLQGGPVTDTQYF
>TRBJ2-7|TRBD1|TRBV5-1|NA
TGCGCCAGCAGCGGACAGGGCTCCTACGAGCAGTACTTC
CASSGQGSYEQYF
>TRBJ1-6|TRBD1|TRBV6-5|NA
TGTGCCAGCACAGGGGGACAGGCATATAATTCACCCCTCCACTTT
CASTGGQAYNSPLHF
>TRBJ2-3|TRBD1|TRBV10-3|NA
TGTGCCACCTCAGGGGGCCCCACAGATACGCAGTATTTT
CATSGGPTDTQYF
>TRBJ2-1|TRBD2|TRBV13|NA
TGTGCCAGCAGCGAACCGGGACTAGCGGTGGATGAGCAGTTCTTC
CASSEPGLAVDEQFF
>TRBJ2-3|NA|TRBV5-1|NA
TGCGCCAGCAGCTTGGCCGCCGAGCCAGATACGCAGTATTTT
CASSLAAEPDTQYF
>TRBJ2-7|NA|TRBV7-8|NA
TGTGCCAGCAGCTTAGCAGCCTCTTACGAGCAGTACTTC
CASSLAASYEQYF
>TRBJ2-3|NA|TRBV7-2|NA
TGTGCCAGCAGCCAGGGGCTTAGCGGGAGCACAGATACGCAGTATTTT
CASSQGLSGSTDTQYF
>TRBJ1-6|TRBD1|TRBV30|NA
TGTGCCTGGAGCGGGACAGCTTACGCCTATGGTTCACCCCTCCACTTT
CAWSGTAYAYGSPLHF
>TRBJ1-1|NA|TRBV6-1|NA
TGTGCCAGCAGTGGAGCGCTATTGAACACTGAAGCTTTCTTT
CASSGALLNTEAFF
>TRBJ2-1|TRBD1|TRBV12-5|NA
TGTGCTAGTGGTGCGGGACAGGGGGCAGGGAGTGAGCAGTTCTTC
CASGAGQGAGSEQFF
>TRBJ2-5|NA|TRBV5-6|NA
TGTGCCAGCAGCTTTCCACATCAAGAGACCCAGTACTTC
CASSFPHQETQYF
>TRBJ2-3|TRBD1|TRBV24-1|NA
TGTGCCACCAGTGATCTGGGACAGGGGACAGATACGCAGTATTTT
CATSDLGQGTDTQYF
>TRBJ1-1|NA|TRBV6-5|NA
TGTGCCAGCGAGAAATCATCAGGGGTTGCTTTCTTT
CASEKSSGVAFF
>TRBJ1-1|NA|TRBV7-2|once
TGTGCCAGCAGCTTTGGGGGCTACACTGAAGCTTTCTTT
CASSFGGYTEAFF